The clone carrying this T cell receptor beta chain was detected many times. What it binds is unknown. The length of the CDR3 is 15 residues. Between the trimmed V and J ends, which lost 3 bases and 0 bases, there was a span of 11 bases. Germline V gives CDR1 SGHTA, CDR2 FQGTGA. Unique molecular identifiers were added to individual cDNA molecules. TCRdb used MiXCR to reprocess the 5' RACE reads, holding one entry per CDR3 protein. The sample shows about 26,000 distinct CDR3 sequences, nearly 4.5% of them seen only once. The data are from a study of early T cells in non-severe SARS-CoV-2 infection. Overall study: RNA in bulk from unsorted whole blood was sequenced, and chains were unpaired. The study, taken as a whole, reports: Reliance on VDJdb matching favored anti-spike CD8 responses; private and CD4 specificities were missed.

The V and J genes are TRBV7-3 and TRBJ1-2; D might be TRBD1 (5 bases). The receptor's source is an adult who was a healthcare worker with PCR-confirmed SARS-CoV-2 infection or an uninfected control (not recorded which). Sequenced material: whole blood. The CDR3 loop is CASSLGGSANYGYTF. The CDR3 DNA reads TGTGCCAGCAGCTTGGGGGGAAGTGCTAACTATGGCTACACCTTC.